Listed below are T cell receptor beta chains from one sample, sequenced in a study of TIL therapy for anti-PD-1-resistant metastatic lung cancer. TCRdb keeps only in-frame clones here, not all; method: immunoSEQ multiplex PCR. The sample holds tens of thousands of clones, around 79% seen once. This specimen was blood, taken at baseline. These receptor sequences come from a man aged 65-85 years with non-small cell lung cancer. CDR3s include the opening cysteine and the closing phenylalanine or tryptophan. The D gene is left open where the match is weak. Not all rows give a size; the values are once, few, many and, for expanded clones, a class.

TRBV10-3,once,TRBD1,15,TRBJ1-1,CAISEGQAANTEAFF,TGTGCCATCAGCGAGGGACAGGCCGCGAACACTGAAGCTTTCTTT
TRBV11-2,-,-,14,TRBJ2-7,CASSLDPQAFKQYF,TGTGCCAGCAGCTTAGATCCCCAGGCATTCAAGCAGTACTTC
TRBV5-1,-,-,15,TRBJ2-7,CASSLDGVSSYEQYF,TGCGCCAGCAGCTTGGATGGTGTCAGCTCCTACGAGCAGTACTTC
TRBV19,-,-,16,TRBJ1-5,CASSIHARAINQPQHF,TGTGCCAGTAGTATTCACGCCAGGGCCATCAATCAGCCCCAGCATTTT
TRBV9,few,-,15,TRBJ2-3,CASSVDSASTDTQYF,TGTGCCAGCAGCGTAGACAGTGCTAGCACAGATACGCAGTATTTT
TRBV11-3,-,-,13,TRBJ1-3,CASSSDVGNTIYF,TGTGCCAGCAGTTCGGACGTCGGGAACACCATATATTTT
TRBV6-1,-,TRBD1,14,TRBJ2-3,CASSTGVVTDTQYF,TGTGCCAGCAGCACAGGGGTGGTCACAGATACGCAGTATTTT
TRBV28,-,-,11,TRBJ2-1,CASSLLHEQFF,TGTGCCAGCAGTTTATTACATGAGCAGTTCTTC
TRBV19,-,TRBD1,15,TRBJ1-5,CASSIDREEGQPQHF,TGTGCCAGTAGTATCGACAGGGAAGAAGGTCAGCCCCAGCATTTT
TRBV28,-,-,12,TRBJ2-7,CASTQGLSEQYF,TGTGCCAGCACCCAGGGGCTGAGCGAGCAGTACTTC
TRBV7-9,-,TRBD2,16,TRBJ2-3,CASSYSSGRGTDTQYF,TGTGCCAGCAGCTATAGTAGCGGGAGGGGCACAGATACGCAGTATTTT
TRBV20-1,-,-,11,TRBJ1-1,CSARWDFGTFF,TGCAGTGCTAGGTGGGATTTCGGTACTTTCTTT
TRBV4-2,once,TRBD2,20,TRBJ2-1,CASSQVNLAGGPESYNEQFF,TGTGCCAGCAGCCAAGTCAATCTAGCGGGAGGGCCTGAATCCTACAATGAGCAGTTCTTC
TRBV29-1,-,-,14,TRBJ1-1,CSVVRRSVNTEAFF,TGCAGCGTCGTCAGAAGATCGGTGAACACTGAAGCTTTCTTT
TRBV25-1,-,TRBD2,14,TRBJ2-3,CASSASGAPDTQYF,TGTGCCAGCAGTGCTAGCGGGGCTCCAGATACGCAGTATTTT
TRBV28,-,TRBD2,15,TRBJ2-7,CASSSGTSGNYEQYF,TGTGCCAGCAGTTCCGGGACTAGCGGGAACTACGAGCAGTACTTC
TRBV27,-,-,15,TRBJ1-5,CATRPQGSGNQPQHF,TGTGCCACTAGACCACAGGGCAGTGGCAATCAGCCCCAGCATTTT
TRBV29-1,-,-,13,TRBJ2-5,CSGITGTGETQYF,TGCAGCGGTATAACCGGGACTGGAGAGACCCAGTACTTC
TRBV7-2,-,-,14,TRBJ2-7,CASSLGRGSYEQYF,TGTGCCAGCAGCTTAGGCAGGGGCTCCTACGAGCAGTACTTC
TRBV10-3,-,TRBD1,17,TRBJ1-4,CAISETGQGRTNEKLFF,TGTGCCATCAGTGAGACGGGACAGGGGAGAACTAATGAAAAACTGTTTTTT
TRBV11-2,once,TRBD2,16,TRBJ2-7,CASSRTVAGGPFEQYF,TGTGCCAGCAGCCGTACGGTAGCGGGAGGGCCTTTTGAGCAGTACTTC
TRBV6-6,-,-,16,TRBJ2-3,CASSTAWGGSTDTQYF,TGTGCCAGCAGTACCGCGTGGGGGGGCAGCACAGATACGCAGTATTTT
TRBV7-2,-,-,15,TRBJ1-4,CASSFDWGSNEKLFF,TGTGCCAGCAGCTTTGATTGGGGGAGTAATGAAAAACTGTTTTTT
TRBV14,-,-,16,TRBJ1-4,CASSQESRLANEKLFF,TGTGCCAGCAGCCAAGAAAGCCGCTTAGCTAATGAAAAACTGTTTTTT
TRBV5-6,-,-,15,TRBJ2-6,CASSFQGSGANVLTF,TGTGCCAGCAGCTTTCAGGGATCCGGGGCCAACGTCCTGACTTTC
TRBV6-4,once,TRBD2,15,TRBJ2-2,CASSEELAVAGELFF,TGTGCCAGCAGTGAAGAGCTAGCGGTCGCTGGGGAGCTGTTTTTT
TRBV29-1,once,-,10,TRBJ1-1,CSLERGGAFF,TGCAGCCTGGAAAGGGGGGGGGCTTTCTTT
TRBV4-1,once,-,14,TRBJ1-2,CASSRQQENYGYTF,TGCGCCAGCAGCCGCCAACAGGAAAACTATGGCTACACCTTC
TRBV10-2,-,-,15,TRBJ2-2,CASSVTGGSYRELFF,TGCGCCAGCAGTGTAACCGGGGGAAGTTACAGGGAGCTGTTTTTT
TRBV7-3,once,TRBD2,16,TRBJ2-2,CASSLRAGDNTGELFF,TGTGCCAGCAGCTTACGAGCGGGAGACAACACCGGGGAGCTGTTTTTT
TRBV6-6,-,-,14,TRBJ2-2,CASSYGGVAGELFF,TGTGCCAGCAGTTACGGGGGAGTGGCCGGGGAGCTGTTTTTT
TRBV6-5,-,-,15,TRBJ2-6,CASTRTLSGANVLTF,TGTGCCAGCACCCGAACCCTCTCTGGGGCCAACGTCCTGACTTTC
TRBV27,-,TRBD1,14,TRBJ1-1,CASTRDRASTEAFF,TGTGCCAGCACTCGGGACAGGGCGAGCACTGAAGCTTTCTTT
TRBV13,-,-,16,TRBJ2-2,CASSLGPGTYTGELFF,TGTGCCAGCAGCTTAGGACCGGGGACGTACACCGGGGAGCTGTTTTTT
TRBV6-1,-,-,13,TRBJ2-3,CASSERPTDTQYF,TGTGCCAGCAGTGAACGGCCCACAGATACGCAGTATTTT
TRBV27,few,TRBD1,14,TRBJ1-5,CASSPGQGDDPQHF,TGTGCCAGCAGTCCGGGACAGGGGGACGATCCCCAGCATTTT
TRBV9,-,-,14,TRBJ2-3,CASSVGRDTDTQYF,TGTGCCAGCAGCGTAGGTAGAGATACAGATACGCAGTATTTT
TRBV6-5,once,-,14,TRBJ1-2,CASSYRAGNYGYTF,TGTGCCAGCAGTTACCGCGCCGGCAACTATGGCTACACCTTC
TRBV5-1,-,-,14,TRBJ2-7,CASSITAGVYEQYF,TGCGCCAGCAGCATCACCGCCGGAGTTTACGAGCAGTACTTC
TRBV7-2,-,-,14,TRBJ2-3,CASSRTGRADTQYF,TGTGCCAGCAGTCGTACAGGGAGGGCAGATACGCAGTATTTT
TRBV27,-,-,15,TRBJ1-5,CASSPTDRGNQPQHF,TGTGCCAGCAGCCCAACGGACAGAGGCAATCAGCCCCAGCATTTT
TRBV7-9,medium-sized,-,16,TRBJ1-6,CASSSFGGPDNSPLHF,TGTGCCAGCAGCTCCTTCGGGGGCCCAGATAATTCACCCCTCCACTTT
TRBV4-1,-,-,14,TRBJ2-1,CASSQVTEIGTQFF,TGCGCCAGCAGCCAAGTAACAGAAATAGGTACCCAGTTCTTC
TRBV4-3,-,-,15,TRBJ2-7,CASSQEPGRRYEQYF,TGCGCCAGCAGCCAAGAGCCAGGGAGACGGTACGAGCAGTACTTC
TRBV9,-,-,14,TRBJ1-5,CASSVGDRNQPQHF,TGTGCCAGCAGCGTAGGGGACCGCAATCAGCCCCAGCATTTT
TRBV6-4,-,TRBD2,16,TRBJ2-1,CASSVWGLAGVNEQFF,TGTGCCAGCAGTGTATGGGGACTAGCGGGAGTCAATGAGCAGTTCTTC
TRBV2,-,TRBD1,17,TRBJ1-3,CASSEAGTGTVGNTIYF,TGTGCCAGCAGTGAAGCGGGGACCGGGACAGTTGGAAACACCATATATTTT
TRBV27,-,TRBD1,16,TRBJ1-2,CASSLLTGGRNYGYTF,TGTGCCAGCAGTCTCCTGACAGGGGGCAGGAACTATGGCTACACCTTC